The T cell receptor (beta chain) described here comes from a study of blood T cell repertoires in COVID-19. Which cohort a participant joined came from the clinical history participants gave. Assay used: immunoSEQ multiplex PCR; TCRdb lists only in-frame clones, some missing. The sample yields a few hundred thousand clones, 88% seen once. J was trimmed by 4 bases and V by 5 bases; bases with no gene match: 3. Looked up from germline, CDR1 is SGHNT and CDR2 is YENEEA. CDR3 length equals 15 residues. This chain uses TRBV11-3 with TRBJ2-1; 12 nucleotides align to TRBD2. The sequence was obtained from a woman aged 45-65 years who had recovered from COVID-19. The sequenced sample was PBMCs or T cells enriched from blood (not recorded which). The DNA of the CDR3 is TGTGCCAGCAGCCCAGGACTAGCGGGGTACAATGAGCAGTTCTTC. Translating gives CASSPGLAGYNEQFF. The full variable domain, its missing parts supplied by reference TRBV11-3 and TRBJ2-1, is EAGVVQSPRYKIIEKKQPVAFWCNPISGHNTLYWYLQNLGQGPELLIRYENEEAVDDSQLPKDRFSAERLKGVDSTLKIQPAELGDSAVYLCASSPGLAGYNEQFFGPGTRLTVL.